The rows below give T cell receptor beta chains drawn from one sample of a study of blood T cell repertoires in COVID-19. TCRdb keeps only in-frame clones here, not all; method: immunoSEQ multiplex PCR. Of 400,000 to 450,000 clones detected, over 75% appear once; the ten largest clones hold roughly 1.4%. Sequenced sample: peripheral blood. All receptors come from a woman aged 40 to 50 with COVID-19, enrolled during active disease. The CDR3 runs from the conserved cysteine through the conserved F or W. A D gene is named only where the DNA matches it firmly. Clone sizes are given selectively: once, few, many, or a class where the clone is expanded.

CDR3nt,CDR3aa,abundance,d_gene,len,j_gene,v_gene
TGTGCCAGCAGTTCCGGACAGCCGCCCGAGACCCAGTACTTC,CASSSGQPPETQYF,NA,NA,14,TRBJ2-5,TRBV28
TGTGCCAGCAGCTTAGAGGGGACTCGGACTAATGAAAAACTGTTTTTT,CASSLEGTRTNEKLFF,NA,NA,16,TRBJ1-4,TRBV7-9
TGTGCCAGCAGTGTTATGGACAGCCACACTGAAGCTTTCTTT,CASSVMDSHTEAFF,NA,NA,14,TRBJ1-1,TRBV9
TGTGCCAGCAGCTTAAATGGAGGACAGAATGAAAAACTGTTTTTT,CASSLNGGQNEKLFF,NA,NA,15,TRBJ1-4,TRBV7-3
TGCGCCAGCAGTGATCGAGCGGACCCCTATAATTCACCCCTCCACTTT,CASSDRADPYNSPLHF,NA,NA,16,TRBJ1-6,TRBV10-2
TGCGCCAGCAGCAGAGGCGGGGTATATGGCTACACCTTC,CASSRGGVYGYTF,NA,NA,13,TRBJ1-2,TRBV5-1
TGTGCCAGTAGTATTCCGACGGACAGATGGAGCGAAAAACTGTTTTTT,CASSIPTDRWSEKLFF,NA,NA,16,TRBJ1-4,TRBV19
TGTGCCAGCAGCTTTATACCAGGGGTAACTGAAGCTTTCTTT,CASSFIPGVTEAFF,NA,NA,14,TRBJ1-1,TRBV11-2
TGTGCCGGCGGACAGGGGGCACCCGGGGAGCTGTTTTTT,CAGGQGAPGELFF,NA,TRBD1,13,TRBJ2-2,TRBV28
TGTGCCTGCACCTCGACAGGGGGCAATCAGCCCCAGCATTTT,CACTSTGGNQPQHF,NA,TRBD1,14,TRBJ1-5,TRBV30
TGTGCCAGCAGTTACCTGTCGACAGGGCAGTTAGATGAAGCTTTCTTT,CASSYLSTGQLDEAFF,once,TRBD1,16,TRBJ1-1,TRBV6-5
TGTGCCAGTCTCTTGTACAGCGGGCTTAACAATGAGCAGTTCTTC,CASLLYSGLNNEQFF,NA,NA,15,TRBJ2-1,TRBV5-8
TGCGCCAGCAGCTCGTCCCAGGGTCTGGGCGGCTACACCTTC,CASSSSQGLGGYTF,NA,NA,14,TRBJ1-2,TRBV5-1
TGTGCCAGCAGCCAGCGCCCGCGGAGCGCGGGGTTATCCTACGAGCAGTACTTC,CASSQRPRSAGLSYEQYF,NA,NA,18,TRBJ2-7,TRBV5-6
TGTGCCAGCAGAGGGACTAGCGGGGGTAAGGACGAGCAGTACTTC,CASRGTSGGKDEQYF,NA,TRBD2,15,TRBJ2-7,TRBV6-5
TGCGCCAGCAGCACCTCAGGGGCTACTAACTATGGCTACACCTTC,CASSTSGATNYGYTF,NA,NA,15,TRBJ1-2,TRBV5-1